The rows below give T cell receptor beta chains drawn from one sample of a study of CD8 T cells in ankylosing spondylitis. TCRdb recomputed calls from the 5' RACE reads with MiXCR, one row per CDR3 protein. The sample consists of roughly 450,000 distinct CDR3 sequences, 20% to 30% of them appearing once. The sequenced material came from blood, either unsorted or a sorted T cell fraction (not recorded which). The receptors here all came from a male donor with ankylosing spondylitis. The CDR3 runs from the conserved cysteine through the conserved F or W. A D gene is named only where the DNA matches it firmly.

cdr3_length | j_call | d_call | v_call | cdr3_aa
16 | TRBJ2-1 | TRBD2 | TRBV24-1 | CATSDLRAGGYNEQFF
15 | TRBJ1-2 | TRBD1 | TRBV2 | CASSGQGASNAGYTF
14 | TRBJ2-1 | TRBD2 | TRBV11-2 | CASSARLASNEQFF
15 | TRBJ1-4 | . | TRBV4-1 | CASSHPGGGREKLFF
15 | TRBJ2-3 | . | TRBV7-8 | CASSLVGLVRDTQYF
14 | TRBJ1-5 | TRBD1 | TRBV18 | CASSLQGGEQPQHF
12 | TRBJ1-2 | . | TRBV20-1 | CSAVGGAWGYTF
14 | TRBJ2-3 | TRBD1 | TRBV5-1 | CASNRDRVVDTQYF
13 | TRBJ2-5 | . | TRBV6-1 | CASTKTGGETQYF
12 | TRBJ2-5 | . | TRBV20-1 | CSARFAQETQYF
16 | TRBJ1-2 | . | TRBV18 | CASSPPAQGANYGYTF
14 | TRBJ1-1 | . | TRBV7-9 | CASSLGGRATEAFF
12 | TRBJ1-1 | . | TRBV12-3/TRBV12-4 | CASSPEATEAFF
16 | TRBJ1-5 | . | TRBV6-1 | CASSDGGGGLGQPQHF
14 | TRBJ2-1 | TRBD2 | TRBV27 | CATLAGGVGNEQFF
16 | TRBJ1-3 | . | TRBV5-1 | CASSFGSVSSGNTIYF
17 | TRBJ2-5 | TRBD2 | TRBV5-6 | CASSLVPPGGSGETQYF
14 | TRBJ1-1 | . | TRBV29-1 | CSVEDQSRPAWAFF
14 | TRBJ2-7 | . | TRBV29-1 | CSVMRNRASYEQYF
16 | TRBJ2-2 | . | TRBV4-2 | CASSQAWLGDTGELFF
15 | TRBJ2-7 | TRBD2 | TRBV5-1 | CASSSQSGRANEQYF
13 | TRBJ2-3 | . | TRBV24-1 | CATSNRPPDTQYF
14 | TRBJ1-1 | . | TRBV5-6 | CASSRPLRGTEAFF
14 | TRBJ2-4 | . | TRBV12-3/TRBV12-4 | CASTPDRAKNIQYF
12 | TRBJ2-1 | . | TRBV20-1 | CSADRAGQEQFF
13 | TRBJ2-3 | . | TRBV12-3/TRBV12-4 | CASSLAQADTQYF
16 | TRBJ1-1 | . | TRBV10-3 | CAISEVRQQRNTEAFF
16 | TRBJ2-3 | . | TRBV3-1 | CASSLTQGPIADTQYF
12 | TRBJ1-1 | . | TRBV20-1 | CSAPTGNTEAFF
14 | TRBJ1-1 | . | TRBV6-2/TRBV6-3 | CASRTTVGGTEAFF
17 | TRBJ2-4 | . | TRBV3-1 | CASSQEPGPIAKNIQYF
13 | TRBJ2-1 | . | TRBV12-3/TRBV12-4 | CASSLGGHNEQFF
15 | TRBJ2-5 | TRBD1 | TRBV3-1 | CASSRWDRGEETQYF
14 | TRBJ1-2 | . | TRBV11-2 | CASSPNSATYGYTF
14 | TRBJ1-2 | TRBD1 | TRBV24-1 | CATSDTGQGNGYTF
17 | TRBJ2-3 | TRBD2 | TRBV4-1 | CASSHQTSGSPTDTQYF
15 | TRBJ1-6 | . | TRBV27 | CASSWGRGDNSPLHF
13 | TRBJ1-1 | . | TRBV19 | CASRAELNTEAFF
15 | TRBJ2-1 | TRBD2 | TRBV24-1 | CATSDYGGGLDEQFF
14 | TRBJ1-2 | TRBD1 | TRBV20-1 | CSAHPQGGYGGYTF
17 | TRBJ2-5 | TRBD2 | TRBV7-9 | CASSLERLAGYAETQYF
14 | TRBJ1-1 | . | TRBV5-1 | CASSLEIVNTEAFF
13 | TRBJ2-2 | . | TRBV20-1 | CSAARAWAGELFF
14 | TRBJ2-3 | . | TRBV5-1 | CASSLRRTDHTQYF
15 | TRBJ1-2 | TRBD1 | TRBV11-2 | CASSLTGQGGYGYTF
16 | TRBJ2-1 | TRBD2 | TRBV2 | CASSEPGTSTYNEQFF
14 | TRBJ1-6 | TRBD1 | TRBV20-1 | CSASDRGLNSPLHF
17 | TRBJ2-7 | TRBD2 | TRBV12-3/TRBV12-4 | CASSLAETSVSSYEQYF
12 | TRBJ2-1 | . | TRBV20-1 | CSATQRASDRFF
14 | TRBJ1-2 | TRBD1 | TRBV12-3/TRBV12-4 | CASSLVEGAKGYTF